The 20 T cell receptor beta chains reported below all come from one sample, sequenced in a study of T cell responses to AZD1222 COVID-19 vaccine. TCRdb keeps only in-frame clones here, not all; method: immunoSEQ multiplex PCR. Of 150,000 or so clones in the sample, over 85% were seen once. The material was peripheral blood, obtained on day 0 of AZD1222 vaccination. These receptor sequences come from an adult in good health.

This chain uses TRBV6-5 with TRBJ1-2; D might be TRBD1 (6 bases). The CDR3 has 13 residues. Germline V lookup: CDR1 MNHEY, CDR2 SVGAGI. Trimming pared 5 bases from V and 8 bases from J, leaving 15 bases between. The CDR3 DNA reads TGTGCCAGCAGTCGTACAGGGACTCGAGGCTACACCTTC. Residues: CASSRTGTRGYTF.

The chain joins TRBV28 to TRBJ1-1, with D perhaps TRBD1 (6 bases). The CDR3 has 16 residues. V lost 4 bases and J lost 11, with 26 bases in between. Germline CDR1 reads MDHEN; CDR2 reads SYDVKM. The CDR3 DNA follows: TGTGCCAGCAGTTCTCCATTACTCCGACCGGGACAAGGGGCTTTCTTT. Translated: CASSSPLLRPGQGAFF.

The chain uses TRBV6-5 and TRBJ1-4; a possible D gene is TRBD1 (5 bases). The length of the CDR3 is 13 residues. V was shortened by 10 bases and J by 6 bases, with 15 bases between the two germline ends. Germline assignment: CDR1 MNHEY and CDR2 SVGAGI. The CDR3 reads CATLRGGDEKLFF. The CDR3 DNA sequence: TGTGCCACTTTGAGGGGTGGAGATGAAAAACTGTTTTTT.

This CDR3 is CASSFGRTGSTPNEKLFF. CDR3 bases: TGTGCCAGCAGCTTTGGGAGGACAGGTAGCACCCCTAATGAAAAACTGTTTTTT. This sequence joins TRBV9 and TRBJ1-4, with TRBD1 matching 7 bases. Germline CDR1 SGDLS, CDR2 YYNGEE. Trimming at V came to 4 bases and at J to 3 bases, leaving 15 bases not matched to a gene. The CDR3 runs 18 residues. Filled out from reference TRBV9 and TRBJ1-4, the complete variable domain reads DSGVTQTPKHLITATGQRVTLRCSPRSGDLSVYWYQQSLDQGLQFLIQYYNGEERAKGNILERFSAQQFPDLHSELNLSSLELGDSALYFCASSFGRTGSTPNEKLFFGSGTQLSVL.

The rearrangement links TRBV28 to TRBJ2-7; a weak D match, TRBD2 (5 bases). Trimming shortened V by 3 bases and J by 2 bases, and 11 bases separated the two germline ends. Germline CDR1 is MDHEN and CDR2 is SYDVKM. The CDR3 runs to 14 residues. Here the CDR3 DNA reads TGTGCCAGCAGTTTGTCCGGACTCACCTACGAGCAGTACTTC. Its translation: CASSLSGLTYEQYF.

The rearrangement uses TRBV7-9 and TRBJ1-6, with D uncertain. The germline gives CDR1 SEHNR, CDR2 FQNEAQ (reference sequence). Trimming took off 3 bases at V and 9 bases at J, with 6 bases between the two ends. The CDR3 sequence is 12 residues long. CDR3 sequence: CASSLSSSPLHF. The CDR3 DNA follows: TGTGCCAGCAGCTTGTCTAGTTCACCCCTCCACTTT.

The CDR3 spells CASSLALDRNYGYTF. For the CDR3, the DNA is TGTGCCAGCAGCTTGGCTCTGGACAGGAACTATGGCTACACCTTC. This chain joins TRBV5-5 and TRBJ1-2; 7 bases align to TRBD1. The junction had 4 bases not matched to a gene; V was cut back by 0 bases and J by 2 bases. Per the germline V gene, CDR1 is SGHKS and CDR2 is YYEKEE (reference sequence). The CDR3 runs to 15 residues.

This sequence joins TRBV4-3 and TRBJ2-1; 7 bases match TRBD2. Germline lookup yields CDR1 LGHNA and CDR2 YSLEER. This CDR3 comprises 14 residues. The trim removed 0 bases at V and 16 bases at J, leaving 12 bases unmatched. The CDR3 loop is CASSQDQRGRPPFF. CDR3 nucleotide sequence: TGCGCCAGCAGCCAAGATCAGCGGGGACGGCCCCCTTTCTTC.

Concerning this clone: Different DNA sequences within this sample yield the same CDR3. The chain joins TRBV5-1 to TRBJ1-1; D is unclear. The V end was cut by 0 bases, the J end by 0 bases, with 9 bases between. This CDR3 is 15 amino acids long. In germline, CDR1 is SGHRS, CDR2 YFSETQ. CDR3 protein: CASSLVPGLNTEAFF. DNA for the CDR3: TGCGCCAGCAGCTTGGTACCCGGTTTGAACACTGAAGCTTTCTTT.

This chain connects TRBV5-1 to TRBJ2-2; maybe TRBD1 (6 bases). The CDR3 has 14 residues. Looked up from germline, CDR1 is SGHRS and CDR2 is YFSETQ. Trimming shortened V by 2 bases and J by 7 bases, and 12 bases separated the two germline ends. The CDR3 bases are TGCGCCAGCAGCTTCGCACAGGGCGGCGGGGAGCTGTTTTTT. Protein product: CASSFAQGGGELFF.

The gene calls are TRBV5-4 and TRBJ2-5, with TRBD2 matching over 10 bases. Germline-derived CDR1 and CDR2 are SGHNT and YYREEE (reference sequence). Unmatched junction bases numbered 6, after V lost 0 bases and J lost 4 bases. This CDR3 is built from 16 residues. The CDR3, as DNA: TGTGCCAGCAGCTTGGATAGGGCTAGCGGGGGAGAGACCCAGTACTTC. Translating gives CASSLDRASGGETQYF.

This clone was observed once. The V gene is TRBV30, the J gene TRBJ2-2; 7 bases align to TRBD1. The CDR3 has 15 amino acids. CDR1 GTSNPN and CDR2 SVGIG come from the germline V gene (reference sequence). V dropped 3 bases and J dropped 3; count of bases not matched to a gene: 7. In DNA form, the CDR3 reads TGTGCCTGGAGGGATCTTGACAGGGACACCGGGGAGCTGTTTTTT. Amino acid sequence: CAWRDLDRDTGELFF. Filled out from reference TRBV30 and TRBJ2-2, the complete variable domain reads SQTIHQWPATLVQPVGSPLSLECTVEGTSNPNLYWYRQAAGRGLQLLFYSVGIGQISSEVPQNLSASRPQDRQFILSSKKLLLSDSGFYLCAWRDLDRDTGELFFGEGSRLTVL.

CDR3 amino acids: CASSLRTGTTDTQYF. CDR3 DNA sequence: TGTGCCAGCAGCTTGCGTACGGGAACCACAGATACGCAGTATTTT. This rearrangement joins TRBV5-4 to TRBJ2-3; D possibly corresponds to TRBD2 (5 bases). This CDR3 is built from 15 residues. Germline values: CDR1 SGHNT, CDR2 YYREEE (reference sequence). V lost 1 base, J lost 2 bases, and 11 bases lay in between.

J is TRBJ2-3 and V is TRBV9, with 11 bases matching TRBD1. Germline V gene sequence: CDR1 SGDLS, CDR2 YYNGEE. The length of the CDR3 is 15 residues. J gave up 0 bases and V 3 bases, and 0 bases lay outside the gene matches. CDR3 sequence: CASSGDRGSTDTQYF. CDR3 DNA sequence: TGTGCCAGCAGCGGGGACAGGGGGAGCACAGATACGCAGTATTTT.

This sequence joins TRBV11-3 and TRBJ2-3, with D unclear. In germline, CDR1 is SGHNT, CDR2 YENEEA. The CDR3 is made up of 16 amino acids. V lost 3 bases, J lost 0 bases, and 13 bases lay in between. The DNA of the CDR3 is TGTGCCAGCAGCTTCACTGGGCGGTCTAGCACAGATACGCAGTATTTT. It translates to CASSFTGRSSTDTQYF.

In this sample, this clone turned up a few times. V usage is TRBV5-1 and J usage is TRBJ1-2; 8 bases line up with TRBD1. Germline loops: CDR1 SGHRS, CDR2 YFSETQ. V shed 0 bases and J 6 bases; nucleotides not matched to a gene: 10. This CDR3 spans 16 amino acids. DNA for the CDR3: TGCGCCAGCAGCTTGGCGTTTCCAGGGGGCGTAAATGGCTACACCTTC. It is translated as CASSLAFPGGVNGYTF.

This chain joins TRBV5-1 and TRBJ2-7, with 9 bases fitting TRBD1. Germline V CDR1 and CDR2: SGHRS, YFSETQ. This CDR3 region has 13 residues. V lost 5 bases to trimming and J lost 6 bases; unmatched junction nucleotides: 6. The chain's CDR3 is CASRGTGSGEQYF. The CDR3, as DNA: TGCGCCAGCAGGGGGACAGGGAGTGGCGAGCAGTACTTC.

This chain connects TRBV2 to TRBJ2-2; TRBD2 agrees at 14 bases. V trimming: 4 bases; J trimming: 8 bases; junction bases outside the gene matches: 18. The CDR3 is made up of 20 amino acids. Germline V gene lookup returns CDR1 SNHLY and CDR2 FYNNEI. CDR3 coding DNA: TGTGCCAGCAGTGTGAGATCGGGACTAGCGGGAGCCTTTTTCGGGGGGGAGCTGTTTTTT. It yields the protein CASSVRSGLAGAFFGGELFF.

The rearrangement joins TRBV30 to TRBJ1-5, with TRBD1 identical over 9 bases. The CDR3 loop spans 14 amino acids. CDR1 and CDR2 (germline): GTSNPN, SVGIG (reference sequence). V gave up 7 bases and J gave up 6 bases; unmatched junction bases: 10. The CDR3 here is CASKKQGATQPQHF. The CDR3 nucleotides read TGTGCCTCAAAGAAACAGGGGGCCACTCAGCCCCAGCATTTT.

The rearrangement joins TRBV30 to TRBJ2-3; 8 bases are a match to TRBD1. Germline V gene sequence: CDR1 GTSNPN, CDR2 SVGIG (reference sequence). The ends lost 8 bases at V and 3 bases at J; junction bases unmatched: 7. This CDR3 contains 13 residues. The CDR3 protein is CAIGQGVTDTQYF. The CDR3 DNA reads TGTGCCATAGGACAGGGTGTTACAGATACGCAGTATTTT.